The present entry profiles one T cell receptor (beta chain) with its context. CDR1 is SGHTA and CDR2 is FQGNSA in the germline V gene. The J segment lost 7 bases and the V segment lost 6 bases, leaving 5 bases of the junction unmatched. The CDR3 totals 14 residues. This specimen comes from a study of blood T cell repertoires in COVID-19. Study information: Collection of acute and convalescent COVID-19 samples took place in the United States, Italy and Spain. Sample material is recorded as cDNA or gDNA derived from T cells, B-cell-depleted T cells, or PBMCs.

Per the original data handling: By means of reference gene primer amplification, nucleated cell counts were estimated. The method was immunoSEQ multiplex PCR; TCRdb's version includes in-frame clones alone and lacks a portion of them. V and J calls and clone size follow that table, whereas D and trimming were derived from the DNA. The sample lists around 130,000 clones, almost 85% occurring once. Material: peripheral blood. This chain connects TRBV7-2 to TRBJ2-2; 10 nucleotides match TRBD1. This TCR came from a human donor in a cohort sampled during active COVID-19. DNA for the CDR3: TGTGCCAGCAGACGGGACAGGGGAGGCGGGGAGCTGTTTTTT. Its translation: CASRRDRGGGELFF.